The next 10 T cell receptor beta chains were all read from a single sample in a study of identical twins (dated by TCRdb to 2016 to 2018). Library construction relied on 5' RACE. For sequencing, an Illumina HiSeq 2000 was employed. TCRdb reanalyzed the raw reads on its own, using fastp at Q25 for trimming and MiXCR for clone calling, and kept in-frame beta chains. Each entry is one CDR3 protein sequence, shown with its most common DNA and genes. The sample contains roughly 690,000 distinct CDR3 sequences, over 20% of them found a single time. 4% to 5.5% of the sample is taken by the ten largest. A further study also used this sample, focusing on T cells expressing NK-cell markers.

Specimen: PBMCs. The receptors come from a woman aged 18-29 years in good health.

The gene calls are TRBV7-2 and TRBJ1-3, with a possible D match to TRBD1 (6 bases). The CDR3 loop spans 15 amino acids. Germline CDR1 reads SGHTA; CDR2 reads FQGNSA. Trimming left V 2 bases short and J 2 bases short, with 10 bases between. Written as DNA, the CDR3 is TGTGCCAGCAGCTTAAACAGGGTGGCTGGAAACACCATATATTTT. Its translation: CASSLNRVAGNTIYF.

This chain links TRBV7-9 with TRBJ2-4; weak D call: TRBD2 (7 bases). V lost 5 bases, J lost 4 bases, and 21 bases lay in between. Germline CDR1 is SEHNR and CDR2 is FQNEAQ (reference sequence). This CDR3 contains 17 residues. CDR3 loop: CASSTIPGRGGKNIQYF. In nucleotides, the CDR3 is TGTGCCAGCAGCACCATTCCGGGTAGGGGGGGTAAAAACATTCAGTACTTC.

In its sample, this clonotype was seen a few times. This chain uses TRBV12-3 or TRBV12-4 with TRBJ1-3, with D unclear. V gave up 3 bases and J gave up 2 bases, with 8 bases separating them. The CDR3 sequence is 14 residues long. The DNA for the CDR3 is TGTGCCAGCAGTTTTAGAGCGACTGGAAACACCATATATTTT. Its protein product is CASSFRATGNTIYF.

This clonotype was counted between two and nine times. The genes are TRBV7-3 and TRBJ2-7, with 9 bases fitting TRBD1. The V segment lost 5 bases and the J segment 6 bases; nucleotides outside the gene matches: 5. CDR1 is SGHTA and CDR2 is FQGTGA in the germline V gene. The CDR3 covers 13 residues. The CDR3 reads CASSRDRAGEQYF. CDR3 nucleotides: TGTGCCAGCAGCCGGGACAGGGCTGGCGAGCAGTACTTC.

V is TRBV30 and J is TRBJ2-7; D gene ambiguous. The V gene's germline CDR1 is GTSNPN and CDR2 SVGIG (reference sequence). Deletions cut 0 bases from V and 7 bases from J, with 10 bases between. The CDR3 totals 12 residues. The CDR3 here is CAWSVPQGEQYF. The CDR3 region has the DNA TGTGCCTGGAGTGTACCCCAAGGGGAGCAGTACTTC.

This clonotype was detected only a few times. V is TRBV6-2 or TRBV6-3 and J is TRBJ2-7; 8 nucleotides match TRBD1. The CDR3 consists of 15 residues. V was pared by 7 bases and J by 5 bases, with 13 bases of the junction left unmatched. Germline assignment: CDR1 MNHEY and CDR2 SVGEGT. Here the CDR3 DNA reads TGTGCCAGCAATAGAGCCGGGACAGGCACGGACGAGCAGTACTTC. Protein sequence: CASNRAGTGTDEQYF.

The V call is TRBV12-3 or TRBV12-4, the J call TRBJ2-5; D ambiguous. The CDR3 length is 16 residues. Trimming pared 5 bases from V and 4 bases from J, leaving 20 bases between. This chain's CDR3 is CASSPSIGRPSETQYF. The CDR3 region has the DNA TGTGCCAGCAGTCCGTCGATAGGAAGGCCCTCAGAGACCCAGTACTTC.

The sample holds many counts of this clonotype. The chain combines TRBV6-1 with TRBJ1-1; possibly TRBD1 for D (6 bases). The germline gives CDR1 MNHNS, CDR2 SASEGT. The CDR3 totals 16 residues. V lost 2 bases, J lost 5 bases, and 18 bases lay in between. The CDR3 is CASSERGGASETEAFF. As DNA, the CDR3 is TGTGCCAGCAGTGAACGGGGGGGCGCTTCCGAAACTGAAGCTTTCTTT.

This clonotype occurred many times. The DNA of the CDR3 is TGCAGCGTTGAAATGGGACACTTTTCGATGAACACTGAAGCTTTCTTT. Its protein is CSVEMGHFSMNTEAFF. J is TRBJ1-1 and V is TRBV29-1; TRBD1 is a possible D gene (6 bases). Trimming cost V 2 bases and J 0 bases, with 16 bases left between them. Germline V CDR1 and CDR2: SQVTM, ANQGSEA. The CDR3 length is 16 residues.

There are a few counts of this clonotype. CDR3: CASRSTLYYEQYF. The CDR3 bases are TGTGCCAGCAGGTCCACCTTATACTACGAGCAGTACTTC. This chain uses TRBV6-1 with TRBJ2-7; no reliable D call. V was clipped by 6 bases and J by 3 bases, with 12 bases between them. Germline-derived CDR1 and CDR2 are MNHNS and SASEGT. The CDR3 is 13 residues long.